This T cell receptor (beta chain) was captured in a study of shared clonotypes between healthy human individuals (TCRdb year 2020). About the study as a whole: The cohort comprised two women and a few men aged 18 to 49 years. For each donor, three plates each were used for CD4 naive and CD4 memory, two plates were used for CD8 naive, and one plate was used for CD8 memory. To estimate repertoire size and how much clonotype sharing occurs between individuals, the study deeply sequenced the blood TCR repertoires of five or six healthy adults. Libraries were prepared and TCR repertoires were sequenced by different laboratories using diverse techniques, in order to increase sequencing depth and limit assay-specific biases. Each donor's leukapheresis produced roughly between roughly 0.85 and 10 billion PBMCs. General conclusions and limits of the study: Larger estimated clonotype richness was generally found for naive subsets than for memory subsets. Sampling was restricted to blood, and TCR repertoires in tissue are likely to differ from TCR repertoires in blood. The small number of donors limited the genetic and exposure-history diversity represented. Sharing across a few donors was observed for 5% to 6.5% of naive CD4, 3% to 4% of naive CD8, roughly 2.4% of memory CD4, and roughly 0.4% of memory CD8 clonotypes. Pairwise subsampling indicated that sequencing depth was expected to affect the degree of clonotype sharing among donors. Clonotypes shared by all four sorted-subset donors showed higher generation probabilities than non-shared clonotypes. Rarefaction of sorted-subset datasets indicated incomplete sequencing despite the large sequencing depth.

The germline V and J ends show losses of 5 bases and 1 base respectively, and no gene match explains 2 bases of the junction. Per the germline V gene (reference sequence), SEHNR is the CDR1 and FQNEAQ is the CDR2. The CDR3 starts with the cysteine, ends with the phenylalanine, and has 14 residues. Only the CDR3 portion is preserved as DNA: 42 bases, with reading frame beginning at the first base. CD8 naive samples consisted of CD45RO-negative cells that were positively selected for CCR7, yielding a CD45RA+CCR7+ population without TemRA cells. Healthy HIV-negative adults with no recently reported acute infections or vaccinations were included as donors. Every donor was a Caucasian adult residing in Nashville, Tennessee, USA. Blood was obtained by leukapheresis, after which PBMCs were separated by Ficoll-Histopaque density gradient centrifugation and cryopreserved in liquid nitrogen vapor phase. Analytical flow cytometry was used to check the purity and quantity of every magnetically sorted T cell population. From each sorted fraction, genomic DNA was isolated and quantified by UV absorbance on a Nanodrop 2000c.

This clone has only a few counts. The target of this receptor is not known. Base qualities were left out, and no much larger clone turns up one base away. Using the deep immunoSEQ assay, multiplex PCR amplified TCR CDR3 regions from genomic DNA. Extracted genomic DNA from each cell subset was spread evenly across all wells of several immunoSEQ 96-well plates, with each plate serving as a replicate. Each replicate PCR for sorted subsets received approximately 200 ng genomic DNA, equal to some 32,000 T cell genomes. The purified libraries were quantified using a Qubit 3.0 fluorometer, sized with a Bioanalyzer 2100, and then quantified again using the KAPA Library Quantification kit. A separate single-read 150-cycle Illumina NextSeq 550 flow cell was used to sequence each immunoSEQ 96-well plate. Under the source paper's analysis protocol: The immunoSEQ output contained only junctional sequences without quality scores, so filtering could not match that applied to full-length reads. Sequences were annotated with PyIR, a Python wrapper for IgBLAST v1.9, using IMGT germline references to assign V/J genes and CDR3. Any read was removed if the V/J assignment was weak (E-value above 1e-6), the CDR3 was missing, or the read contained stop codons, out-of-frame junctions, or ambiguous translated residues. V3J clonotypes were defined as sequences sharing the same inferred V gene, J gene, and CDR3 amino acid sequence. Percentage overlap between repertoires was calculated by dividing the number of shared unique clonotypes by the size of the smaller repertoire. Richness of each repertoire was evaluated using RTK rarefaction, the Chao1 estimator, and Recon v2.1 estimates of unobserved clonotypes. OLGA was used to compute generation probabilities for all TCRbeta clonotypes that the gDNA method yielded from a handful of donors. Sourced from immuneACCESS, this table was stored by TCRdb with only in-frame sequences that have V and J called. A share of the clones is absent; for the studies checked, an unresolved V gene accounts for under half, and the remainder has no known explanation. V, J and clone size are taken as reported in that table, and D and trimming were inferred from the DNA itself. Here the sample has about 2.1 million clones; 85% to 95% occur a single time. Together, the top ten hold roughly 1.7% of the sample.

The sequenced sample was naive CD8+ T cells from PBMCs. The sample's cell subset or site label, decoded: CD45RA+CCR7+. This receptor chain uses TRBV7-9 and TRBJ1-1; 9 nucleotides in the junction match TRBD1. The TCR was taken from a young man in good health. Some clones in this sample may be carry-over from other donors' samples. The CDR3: CASSRTGENTEAFF. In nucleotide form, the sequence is TGTGCCAGCAGCCGGACAGGGGAGAACACTGAAGCTTTCTTT.